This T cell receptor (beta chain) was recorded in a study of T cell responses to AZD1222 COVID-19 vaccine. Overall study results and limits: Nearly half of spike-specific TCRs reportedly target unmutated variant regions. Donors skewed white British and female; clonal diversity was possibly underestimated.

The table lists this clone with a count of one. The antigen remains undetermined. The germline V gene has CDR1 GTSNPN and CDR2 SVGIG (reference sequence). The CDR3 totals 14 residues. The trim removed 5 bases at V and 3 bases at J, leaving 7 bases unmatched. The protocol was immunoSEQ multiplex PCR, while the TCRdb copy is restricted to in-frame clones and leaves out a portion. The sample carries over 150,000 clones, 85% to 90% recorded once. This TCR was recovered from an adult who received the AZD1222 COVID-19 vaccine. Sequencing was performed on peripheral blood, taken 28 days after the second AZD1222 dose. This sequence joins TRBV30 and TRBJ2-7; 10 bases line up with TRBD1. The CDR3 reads CAWGPGQGIYEQYF. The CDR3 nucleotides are TGTGCCTGGGGACCGGGACAGGGGATCTACGAGCAGTACTTC.